This record concerns one T cell receptor beta chain sequence. This sample is drawn from a study of blood T cell repertoires in COVID-19. Study in general: Italy, Spain and the United States were the sources of the convalescent and acute COVID-19 samples.

Profiling relied on immunoSEQ multiplex PCR, and the TCRdb table lists in-frame clones only, not all of them. This table has 350,000 to 450,000 clones, 80% to 85% appearing once. Study members were between about 18 and 100 years old and lived in around 24 US regions. Participants' own reports of clinical history determined their cohort assignment. Cohort 3 donors counted as recovered after two negative PCRs, clearance, or resolved symptoms. The TCR was taken from a woman aged 50 to 60 who had recovered from COVID-19. Specimen: PBMCs or T cells enriched from blood (not recorded which).

CDR3 protein: CASSLGGDPNSPLHF. The CDR3 nucleotides read TGTGCCAGCAGCTTAGGGGGAGACCCTAATTCACCCCTCCACTTT. The genes are TRBV7-9 and TRBJ1-6; unclear D gene. The length of the CDR3 is 15 residues. The V gene lost 1 base and the J gene lost 6 bases, with 10 bases spanning the gap. CDR1 is SEHNR and CDR2 is FQNEAQ in the germline V gene (reference sequence).